Listed below are T cell receptor beta chains from one sample, sequenced in a study of regulatory T cells in long-lasting Graves disease. In TCRdb, the multiplex PCR reads were re-called with MiXCR into one record per CDR3 protein. This table holds about 430,000 distinct CDR3 sequences, approximately 16% found once. These same records also appear under a second study, on T cells in Graves' hyperthyroidism and ophthalmopathy.

This material consisted of peripheral blood mononuclear cells (PBMCs), taken at new diagnosis, from a patient treated with antithyroid drugs. These receptors were obtained from a woman aged 40 to 50 with Graves disease. Both conserved end residues are part of each CDR3. D genes are given only for firm matches. Rows give clone size only sometimes, using once, few, many, or a class for an expanded clone.

cdr3_length: 15
v_call: TRBV6-2/TRBV6-3
j_call: TRBJ1-5
d_call: TRBD1
clone_size: few
cdr3_aa: CASNLRDRSNQPQHF
cdr3_nt: TGTGCCAGCAACTTACGGGACAGGAGCAATCAGCCCCAGCATTTT

cdr3_length: 14
v_call: TRBV6-2/TRBV6-3
j_call: TRBJ2-5
d_call: NA
clone_size: many
cdr3_aa: CASSYSGREKTQYF
cdr3_nt: TGTGCCAGCAGTTACTCGGGGAGAGAAAAGACCCAGTACTTC

cdr3_length: 13
v_call: TRBV28
j_call: TRBJ2-7
d_call: TRBD2
clone_size: many
cdr3_aa: CASSSSGGYEQYF
cdr3_nt: TGTGCCAGCAGTAGTAGCGGGGGTTACGAGCAGTACTTC

cdr3_length: 12
v_call: TRBV28
j_call: TRBJ2-5
d_call: NA
clone_size: NA
cdr3_aa: CASSFQQGTQYF
cdr3_nt: TGTGCCAGCAGTTTCCAGCAAGGGACCCAGTACTTC

cdr3_length: 14
v_call: TRBV28
j_call: TRBJ1-5
d_call: NA
clone_size: many
cdr3_aa: CASSLGGVGQPQHF
cdr3_nt: TGTGCCAGCAGCTTGGGGGGGGTGGGTCAGCCCCAGCATTTT

cdr3_length: 15
v_call: TRBV9
j_call: TRBJ1-2
d_call: NA
clone_size: few
cdr3_aa: CASSPQIRDNYGYTF
cdr3_nt: TGTGCCAGCAGCCCTCAGATCCGGGACAACTATGGCTACACCTTC

cdr3_length: 15
v_call: TRBV28
j_call: TRBJ2-2
d_call: TRBD1
clone_size: many
cdr3_aa: CASSWTGANTGELFF
cdr3_nt: TGTGCCAGCAGTTGGACAGGGGCGAACACCGGGGAGCTGTTTTTT

cdr3_length: 13
v_call: TRBV6-1
j_call: TRBJ1-1
d_call: NA
clone_size: many
cdr3_aa: CASSEVRSTEAFF
cdr3_nt: TGTGCCAGCAGTGAAGTGAGATCCACTGAAGCTTTCTTT

cdr3_length: 15
v_call: TRBV9
j_call: TRBJ2-1
d_call: TRBD2
clone_size: many
cdr3_aa: CASSLRGTSGNEQFF
cdr3_nt: TGTGCCAGCAGCCTGAGAGGGACTAGCGGGAATGAGCAGTTCTTC

cdr3_length: 17
v_call: TRBV28
j_call: TRBJ2-3
d_call: TRBD1
clone_size: many
cdr3_aa: CASTLSPSTGVGDTQYF
cdr3_nt: TGTGCCAGCACCCTTTCGCCATCGACAGGGGTTGGAGATACGCAGTATTTT

cdr3_length: 13
v_call: TRBV18
j_call: TRBJ2-7
d_call: NA
clone_size: many
cdr3_aa: CASSPGQNYEQYF
cdr3_nt: TGTGCCAGCTCACCCGGACAGAACTACGAGCAGTACTTC

cdr3_length: 14
v_call: TRBV5-1
j_call: TRBJ2-1
d_call: NA
clone_size: few
cdr3_aa: CASSLGTNGNEQFF
cdr3_nt: TGCGCCAGCAGCTTGGGGACTAATGGTAATGAGCAGTTCTTC

cdr3_length: 14
v_call: TRBV6-1
j_call: TRBJ2-5
d_call: NA
clone_size: many
cdr3_aa: CASTRDVSWGTQYF
cdr3_nt: TGTGCCAGCACCCGGGACGTTAGTTGGGGGACCCAGTACTTC

cdr3_length: 13
v_call: TRBV11-1
j_call: TRBJ1-1
d_call: TRBD1
clone_size: many
cdr3_aa: CASSLWDRGQTFF
cdr3_nt: TGTGCCAGCAGCTTATGGGACAGGGGGCAAACTTTCTTT

cdr3_length: 15
v_call: TRBV20-1
j_call: TRBJ2-3
d_call: TRBD2
clone_size: many
cdr3_aa: CSADTSGPSTDTQYF
cdr3_nt: TGCAGTGCTGACACTAGCGGACCTAGCACAGATACGCAGTATTTT

cdr3_length: 20
v_call: TRBV10-3
j_call: TRBJ2-2
d_call: TRBD2
clone_size: many
cdr3_aa: CAISESGLAGGSRVTGELFF
cdr3_nt: TGTGCCATCAGTGAGTCGGGACTAGCGGGAGGATCACGTGTCACCGGGGAGCTGTTTTTT